These 11 T cell receptor beta chains were sequenced from one sample in a study of OX40 agonist ivuxolimab in advanced cancers. TCRdb keeps only in-frame clones here, not all; method: immunoSEQ multiplex PCR. The table records around 80,000 clones, roughly 86% of them present only once. This specimen consisted of CD4+ or CD8+ T cells sorted from blood, obtained in a trial of the OX40 agonist ivuxolimab. The receptors originated from an adult with an advanced solid tumor such as melanoma, head and neck, liver or kidney cancer.

The J gene is TRBJ1-2, the V gene TRBV27, with 7 bases lining up with TRBD1. With 6 bases clipped from V and 5 bases from J, the junction kept 12 bases outside the gene matches. The germline gives CDR1 MNHEY, CDR2 SMNVEV (reference sequence). The CDR3 totals 15 residues. This CDR3 is CASSLNRGGGYGYTF. The CDR3 bases are TGTGCCAGCAGCCTTAACAGGGGTGGAGGGTATGGCTACACCTTC.

This clone occurred once. For the CDR3, the DNA is TGTGCCAGCAGCTCAGTCAGTAGGGGGATTCTCGCCTACGAGCAGTACTTC. Amino acid sequence: CASSSVSRGILAYEQYF. The chain couples TRBV27 to TRBJ2-7, with D possibly TRBD1 on 6 matching bases. The CDR3 is 17 amino acids. Trimming shortened V by 6 bases and J by 2 bases, and 23 bases separated the two germline ends. Per the germline V gene, CDR1 is MNHEY and CDR2 is SMNVEV (reference sequence).

This chain uses TRBV7-2 with TRBJ1-3, with unresolved D. This CDR3 comprises 14 residues. CDR1 is SGHTA, CDR2 FQGNSA, per germline. V dropped 5 bases and J dropped 7 bases, with 15 bases sitting between them. CDR3 protein: CASSPNLDLNTIYF. The DNA of the CDR3 is TGTGCCAGCAGCCCAAACCTGGACCTGAACACCATATATTTT. Full variable domain (missing parts from reference TRBV7-2 and TRBJ1-3): GAGVSQSPSNKVTEKGKDVELRCDPISGHTALYWYRQSLGQGLEFLIYFQGNSAPDKSGLPSDRFSAERTGGSVSTLTIQRTQQEDSAVYLCASSPNLDLNTIYFGEGSWLTVV.

The chain carries TRBV5-6 and TRBJ1-6; D gene unclear. The CDR3 sequence is 13 residues long. Trimming pared 3 bases from V and 7 bases from J, leaving 8 bases between. Per germline, CDR1 SGHDT and CDR2 YYEEEE. This chain's CDR3 is CASSSDFNSPLHF. In DNA, the CDR3 is TGTGCCAGCAGCTCGGATTTCAATTCACCCCTCCACTTT.

DNA for the CDR3: TGTGCCAGCAGTGGGGACAGGGGATTCCAAGAGACCCAGTACTTC. As protein: CASSGDRGFQETQYF. The gene calls are TRBV2 and TRBJ2-5; 10 bases map to TRBD1. Germline loops: CDR1 SNHLY, CDR2 FYNNEI. The ends lost 4 bases at V and 1 base at J; junction bases unmatched: 3. This CDR3 contains 15 residues.

The chain employs TRBV28 and TRBJ1-2; perhaps TRBD1 as D (6 bases). This CDR3 has 13 residues. Germline CDR1 and CDR2: MDHEN and SYDVKM. V lost 6 bases and J lost 1, with 9 bases in between. CDR3 loop: CASRDSLNYGYTF. CDR3 nucleotide sequence: TGTGCCAGCAGGGACAGCCTTAACTATGGCTACACCTTC.

The chain couples TRBV7-2 to TRBJ1-4; TRBD1 matches 7 bases. Germline CDR1 is SGHTA and CDR2 is FQGNSA. The J segment lost 7 bases and the V segment lost 1 base, leaving 6 bases of the junction unmatched. The CDR3 loop spans 15 amino acids. CDR3 region: CASSLVTGRAEKLFF. Written as DNA, the CDR3 is TGTGCCAGCAGCTTAGTGACAGGGAGGGCTGAAAAACTGTTTTTT.

The chain has TRBV19 and TRBJ1-5; D gene uncertain. This CDR3 comprises 16 residues. V lost 5 bases, J lost 4 bases, and 18 bases lay in between. Germline values: CDR1 LNHDA, CDR2 SQIVND (reference sequence). The CDR3 sequence is CASSPYGLLQNQPQHF. The CDR3 DNA reads TGTGCCAGTAGTCCCTACGGGCTACTGCAGAATCAGCCCCAGCATTTT. The full variable domain, its missing parts supplied by reference TRBV19 and TRBJ1-5, is DGGITQSPKYLFRKEGQNVTLSCEQNLNHDAMYWYRQDPGQGLRLIYYSQIVNDFQKGDIAEGYSVSREKKESFPLTVTSAQKNPTAFYLCASSPYGLLQNQPQHFGDGTRLSIL.

The rearrangement joins TRBV5-5 to TRBJ1-5; D unclear. Trimming cost V 0 bases and J 2 bases, with 12 bases left between them. CDR1 SGHKS and CDR2 YYEKEE come from the germline V gene (reference sequence). The CDR3 spans 16 residues. Here the CDR3 reads CASSLVVTARNQPQHF. The CDR3 coding sequence is TGTGCCAGCAGCTTGGTAGTCACGGCCCGCAATCAGCCCCAGCATTTT.

The chain joins TRBV19 to TRBJ1-1, with D maybe TRBD1 (5 bases). The CDR3 sequence is 14 residues long. Per germline, CDR1 LNHDA and CDR2 SQIVND (reference sequence). The V and J ends lost 3 bases and 5 bases respectively, with 13 bases between them. The CDR3: CASSISTVETEAFF. The DNA for the CDR3 is TGTGCCAGTAGTATCTCGACAGTGGAGACTGAAGCTTTCTTT.

The V and J genes are TRBV2 and TRBJ2-2; D call uncertain. V lost 1 base and J 1 base, leaving 7 bases between the germline ends. The CDR3 is made up of 15 amino acids. Looked up from germline, CDR1 is SNHLY and CDR2 is FYNNEI. CDR3 DNA sequence: TGTGCCAGCAGTGAAGATAGCCAGAACACCGGGGAGCTGTTTTTT. It codes for CASSEDSQNTGELFF. The variable domain in full, with the rest retrieved from reference TRBV2 and TRBJ2-2, is EPEVTQTPSHQVTQMGQEVILRCVPISNHLYFYWYRQILGQKVEFLVSFYNNEISEKSEIFDDQFSVERPDGSNFTLKIRSTKLEDSAMYFCASSEDSQNTGELFFGEGSRLTVL.